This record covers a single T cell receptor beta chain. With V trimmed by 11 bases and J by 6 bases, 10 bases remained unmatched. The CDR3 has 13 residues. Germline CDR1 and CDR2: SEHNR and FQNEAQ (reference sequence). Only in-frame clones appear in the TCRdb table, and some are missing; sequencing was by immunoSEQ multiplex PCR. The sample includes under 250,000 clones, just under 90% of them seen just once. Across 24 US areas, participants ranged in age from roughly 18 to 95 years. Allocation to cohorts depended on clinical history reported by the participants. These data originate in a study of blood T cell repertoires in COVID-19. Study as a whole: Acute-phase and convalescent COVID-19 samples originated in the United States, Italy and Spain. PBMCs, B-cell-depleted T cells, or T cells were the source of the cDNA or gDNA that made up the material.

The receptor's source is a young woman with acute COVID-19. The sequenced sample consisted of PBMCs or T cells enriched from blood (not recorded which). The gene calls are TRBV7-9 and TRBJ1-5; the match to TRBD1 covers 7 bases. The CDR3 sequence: CALGSTGRQPQHF. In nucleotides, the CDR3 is TGTGCCTTGGGCTCGACAGGGCGTCAGCCCCAGCATTTT.